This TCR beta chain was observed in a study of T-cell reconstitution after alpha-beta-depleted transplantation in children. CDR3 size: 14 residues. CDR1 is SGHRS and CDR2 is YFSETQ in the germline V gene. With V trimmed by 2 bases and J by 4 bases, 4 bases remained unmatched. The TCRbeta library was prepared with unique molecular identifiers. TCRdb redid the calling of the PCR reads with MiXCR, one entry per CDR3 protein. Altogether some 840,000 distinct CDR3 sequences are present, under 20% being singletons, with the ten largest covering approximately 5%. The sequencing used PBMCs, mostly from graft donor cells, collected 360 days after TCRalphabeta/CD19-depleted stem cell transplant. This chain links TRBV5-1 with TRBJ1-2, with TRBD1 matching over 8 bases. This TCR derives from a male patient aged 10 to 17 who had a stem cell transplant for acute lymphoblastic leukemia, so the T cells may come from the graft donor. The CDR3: CASSFTGTGYGYTF. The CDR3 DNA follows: TGCGCCAGCAGCTTCACCGGGACAGGCTATGGCTACACCTTC.